These T cell receptor beta chains were read from a single sample in a study of T cell repertoires in cytomegalovirus infection. TCRdb redid the calling of the reads with MiXCR, one entry per CDR3 protein. The sample consists of approximately 500,000 distinct CDR3 sequences, 10% to 12% of them appearing once. Sequenced: PBMCs. The receptors originated from a human donor in good health (CMV status not recorded). Some clones in this sample may be carry-over from other donors' samples. Each CDR3 is given with its conserved first and last residue. A D gene is named only where the DNA matches it firmly. A clone size is listed for some rows: how often the clone was seen (once, few, many), or a class if it is expanded.

V	J	size	D	DNA	CDR3
TRBV2	TRBJ2-7	many	-	TGTGCCAGCAGTGATGGCGGCTACGAGCAGTACTTC	CASSDGGYEQYF
TRBV7-6	TRBJ2-1	many	TRBD2	TGTGCCAGCAGCTTTACTCCTAGCGGCACCTACAATGAGCAGTTCTTC	CASSFTPSGTYNEQFF
TRBV10-3	TRBJ2-1	many	-	TGTGCCATCAGAGAAGGGAACAATGAGCAGTTCTTC	CAIREGNNEQFF
TRBV9	TRBJ2-7	many	-	TGTGCCAGCAGCGCTTTAGGGGCAGGCCGCTACGAGCAGTACTTC	CASSALGAGRYEQYF
TRBV6-4	TRBJ2-1	many	TRBD2	TGTGCCAGCAGTGACACTAGCGGGAGCTTTAGTGAGCAGTTCTTC	CASSDTSGSFSEQFF
TRBV5-1	TRBJ1-2	-	TRBD1	TGCGCCAGCAGCTCCGAAGCCAGGGGGATCTATGGCTACACCTTC	CASSSEARGIYGYTF
TRBV4-1	TRBJ2-7	many	TRBD2	TGCGCCAGCAGCACGGGCCTAGCGGGAGGGGACGAGCAGTACTTC	CASSTGLAGGDEQYF
TRBV12-3/TRBV12-4	TRBJ1-2	many	-	TGTGCCAGCGCCCGAGGTACTGGCTACACCTTC	CASARGTGYTF
TRBV10-3	TRBJ2-7	many	-	TGTGCCATTACTGCCGGGACTGAGGAAACCGAGCAGTACTTC	CAITAGTEETEQYF
TRBV19	TRBJ2-7	many	TRBD2	TGTGCCAGTACCTTCAGACTAGCGGGACCCTACGAGCAGTACTTC	CASTFRLAGPYEQYF
TRBV13	TRBJ2-7	-	TRBD1	TGTGCCAGCACCCTGTGGGGACAGGCCTACGAGCAGTACTTC	CASTLWGQAYEQYF
TRBV12-5	TRBJ1-1	many	TRBD1	TGTGCTAGTGGTTCGGGGGTGGGACAGGGGAGAATTGAAGCTTTCTTT	CASGSGVGQGRIEAFF
TRBV29-1	TRBJ1-1	-	TRBD1	TGCAGCGGAGAGGGGGCGAGGAATTACAGGACTGAAGCTTTCTTT	CSGEGARNYRTEAFF
TRBV4-1	TRBJ2-2	many	-	TGCGCCAGCAGCCAAGTTCTGGGCCGTACCGGGGAGCTGTTTTTT	CASSQVLGRTGELFF
TRBV12-3/TRBV12-4	TRBJ2-7	many	-	TGTGCCAGCAGGGGCTACGGGGGGCCAGCCTACGAGCAGTACTTC	CASRGYGGPAYEQYF
TRBV30	TRBJ2-6	few	-	TGTGCCTGGACCACAGGGACTGGGGCCAACGTCCTGACTTTC	CAWTTGTGANVLTF
TRBV5-6	TRBJ2-5	many	-	TGTGCCAGCAGCCCCCCGGGTAGATATCAAGAGACCCAGTACTTC	CASSPPGRYQETQYF
TRBV7-9	TRBJ2-2	many	TRBD2	TGTGCCAGTCTGGGACTAGCCGACACCGGGGAGCTGTTTTTT	CASLGLADTGELFF
TRBV2	TRBJ1-5	-	-	TGTGCCAGCAGTGAGAGAAGGGCGGGTCAGCCCCAGCATTTT	CASSERRAGQPQHF
TRBV6-5	TRBJ2-1	few	TRBD2	TGTGCCAGCAGTCTAGCGGGGTCCAATGAGCAGTTCTTC	CASSLAGSNEQFF
TRBV2	TRBJ1-5	many	TRBD1	TGTGCCAGCAGGTGGACAGGCCAGCCCCAGCATTTT	CASRWTGQPQHF
TRBV5-1	TRBJ1-5	many	-	TGCGCCAGCAGCCCGGACGGAATAAGCAATCAGCCCCAGCATTTT	CASSPDGISNQPQHF
TRBV12-3/TRBV12-4	TRBJ2-3	few	TRBD2	TGTGCCAGCAGCCTCAGCGGGGTGCGGGCAGATACGCAGTATTTT	CASSLSGVRADTQYF
TRBV15	TRBJ1-5	-	-	TGTGCCACCAGCAGGGGAGAGATCTACAATCAGCCCCAGCATTTT	CATSRGEIYNQPQHF
TRBV5-1	TRBJ2-3	few	TRBD1	TGCGCCAGCAGCTATCTTCCTCCGGGACAGGGGGCCTTAGATACGCAGTATTTT	CASSYLPPGQGALDTQYF
TRBV24-1	TRBJ2-2	many	-	TGTGCCACCAGGAGGAACACCGGGGAGCTGTTTTTT	CATRRNTGELFF
TRBV7-2	TRBJ1-2	many	-	TGTGCCAGCAGCAGGGACCTGAACTATGGCTACACCTTC	CASSRDLNYGYTF
TRBV19	TRBJ1-6	many	-	TGTGCCAGTACCGACGCGCGTTCACCCCTCCACTTT	CASTDARSPLHF
TRBV4-1	TRBJ2-3	-	TRBD2	TGCGCCAGCAGTTTTGCAGCGGGGTTCCCCACAGATACGCAGTATTTT	CASSFAAGFPTDTQYF
TRBV7-9	TRBJ2-5	many	TRBD1	TGTGCCAGCAGCTTAGTACAGGGGGAGACCCAGTACTTC	CASSLVQGETQYF
TRBV12-3/TRBV12-4	TRBJ2-5	many	TRBD1	TGTGCCAGCAACCCGGGACAGGGGACAGCGGAGACCCAGTACTTC	CASNPGQGTAETQYF
TRBV29-1	TRBJ1-1	many	-	TGCAGCGCCCGGACGTTTATGAACACTGAAGCTTTCTTT	CSARTFMNTEAFF
TRBV2	TRBJ1-1	few	-	TGTGCCATCGATGAGGGGTTGAACACTGAAGCTTTCTTT	CAIDEGLNTEAFF
TRBV6-6	TRBJ1-1	many	-	TGTGCCAGCAGTTACCCCGCCCGGGCGGAGGGACCGAACACTGAAGCTTTCTTT	CASSYPARAEGPNTEAFF
TRBV3-1	TRBJ2-2	few	-	TGTGCCAGCAGCCACCCGTGGCTCAGCACCGGGGAGCTGTTTTTT	CASSHPWLSTGELFF
TRBV5-6	TRBJ1-1	many	-	TGTGCCAGCAGGCCCTATAGTGCGGACACTGAAGCTTTCTTT	CASRPYSADTEAFF
TRBV5-1	TRBJ2-2	few	TRBD2	TGCGCCAGCAGCACCTTTACTAGCGGGAGGTACACCGGGGAGCTGTTTTTT	CASSTFTSGRYTGELFF
TRBV20-1	TRBJ2-1	-	TRBD2	TGCAGTGCTCGAGGACTAGCGGGAGGATGGGCCCACAATGAGCAGTTCTTC	CSARGLAGGWAHNEQFF
TRBV5-4	TRBJ2-2	many	TRBD2	TGTGCCAGCAGCCCCATGACAGCGGGAGTGTACGGGGAGCTGTTTTTT	CASSPMTAGVYGELFF
TRBV7-2	TRBJ2-7	many	TRBD2	TGTGCCAGCAGCGCAGGACTAGCGAAAAACGAGCAGTACTTC	CASSAGLAKNEQYF
TRBV5-1	TRBJ2-3	few	-	TGCGCCAGCAGCATCAGGGGATTCGGAGATACGCAGTATTTT	CASSIRGFGDTQYF
TRBV3-1	TRBJ1-4	few	-	TGTGCCAGCAGCCAAGATCCTCCCCTGAGGGCTAATGAAAAACTGTTTTTT	CASSQDPPLRANEKLFF
TRBV20-1	TRBJ1-2	-	-	TGCAGTGCCACCAGTGGGTCGGCAGGGGAGGTCGGCGGCTACACCTTC	CSATSGSAGEVGGYTF
TRBV7-3	TRBJ2-1	many	-	TGTGCCAGCAGCGTGGGCGGGGCGGGGTCCTACAATGAGCAGTTCTTC	CASSVGGAGSYNEQFF
TRBV7-2	TRBJ1-3	many	-	TGTGCCAGCAGCCAGGGACAATACTCTGGAAACACCATATATTTT	CASSQGQYSGNTIYF
TRBV12-3/TRBV12-4	TRBJ1-5	many	-	TGTGCCAGCAGTTTAGGGTTAGGCAATCAGCCCCAGCATTTT	CASSLGLGNQPQHF
TRBV7-6	TRBJ1-2	many	TRBD1	TGTGCCAGCAGCTTAGGAGGCAGGGGGAACTATGGCTACACCTTC	CASSLGGRGNYGYTF